The 29 T cell receptor beta chains given below trace back to one sample, sequenced in a study of memory CD4+ T cells and cytomegalovirus serostatus. The sort gate was single viable CD3+CD4+CD8-CD45RO+ cells for memory CD4+ T cells. This table comes from immunoSEQ multiplex PCR, and its TCRdb copy is limited to in-frame clones, with some not included. Among about 58,000 clones listed, roughly 84% were seen once. Input material: memory CD4+ T cells from blood. The source is an adult in good health and CMV-seronegative. Some clones in this sample may be carry-over from other donors' samples.

The CDR3 nucleotides read TGCGCCAGCAGCTTAGGGCGTACGGACCAAAATGAGCAGTTCTTC. Translation gives CASSLGRTDQNEQFF. The J gene is TRBJ2-1, the V gene TRBV5-1; no firm D call. V gave up 2 bases and J gave up 7 bases, with 16 bases separating them. CDR1 SGHRS and CDR2 YFSETQ come from the germline V gene. The CDR3 totals 15 residues.

This clone has only one observation. This chain joins TRBV23-1 and TRBJ1-3; 7 bases align to TRBD1. TRBV23-1 qualifies as an ORF whose function is uncertain. The CDR3 has 15 residues. V lost 6 bases and J lost 2; bases outside the gene matches: 7. The CDR3: CASRPTGRAGNTIYF. DNA for the CDR3: TGCGCCAGCAGGCCGACAGGGAGGGCTGGAAACACCATATATTTT.

As concerns this clone: The same CDR3 also results from other DNA sequences found in this sample. The chain recombines TRBV5-1 with TRBJ2-7; D remains unclear. This CDR3 comprises 13 residues. Germline V gives CDR1 SGHRS, CDR2 YFSETQ. With 0 bases removed from V and 2 bases from J, the gap between germline ends came to 6 bases. CDR3 sequence (DNA): TGCGCCAGCAGCTTGGAGGGAACCTACGAGCAGTACTTC. Translating it yields CASSLEGTYEQYF.

The chain uses TRBV29-1 and TRBJ2-2; possibly TRBD1 or TRBD2 for D (7 bases each). The germline gives CDR1 SQVTM, CDR2 ANQGSEA. The CDR3 is 14 residues long. V was clipped by 5 bases and J by 6 bases, with 16 bases between them. Written as DNA, the CDR3 is TGCAGCGTTTCGCAGGGGGGGAAGGCCGGGGAGCTGTTTTTT. It codes for CSVSQGGKAGELFF.

The chain combines TRBV19 with TRBJ2-5; D assignment may be TRBD1 or TRBD2 (5 bases each). The J call is uncertain, as TRBJ2-7 better fits the DNA end. Germline V gene lookup returns CDR1 LNHDA and CDR2 SQIVND (reference sequence). CDR3 size: 14 residues. As DNA, the CDR3 is TGTGCCAGTAAGACATTTGCAGGGAGTAGCGAGCAGTACTTC. It is translated as CASKTFAGSSEQYF.

The chain couples TRBV19 to TRBJ2-3; 8 bases line up with TRBD1. The CDR3 contains 15 residues. Germline V CDR1 and CDR2: LNHDA, SQIVND (reference sequence). Trimming removed 3 bases from V and 7 bases from J; junction bases left unmatched: 9. In nucleotides, the CDR3 is TGTGCCAGTAGTATTGCGGGACAGGAGACCAATACGCAGTATTTT. Translated: CASSIAGQETNTQYF.

The chain joins TRBV10-3 to TRBJ2-7, with TRBD1 identical over 8 bases. The CDR3 sequence is 15 residues long. The J segment lost 0 bases and the V segment lost 4 bases, leaving 5 bases of the junction unmatched. Germline V lookup: CDR1 ENHRY, CDR2 SYGVKD. The chain's CDR3 is CAISAQGALSYEQYF. The CDR3 nucleotides are TGTGCCATCAGTGCCCAGGGGGCCCTCTCCTACGAGCAGTACTTC.

The chain combines TRBV6-1 with TRBJ1-5; D is ambiguous. The CDR3 has 15 amino acids. Germline CDR1 reads MNHNS; CDR2 reads SASEGT. V was trimmed by 2 bases and J by 2 bases, leaving 10 bases between them. DNA for the CDR3: TGTGCCAGCAGTGAACGAACCAAGGGCAATCAGCCCCAGCATTTT. This translates into CASSERTKGNQPQHF.

With regard to this clone: A junction end diverges from the germline sequence, so it may reflect a read error. V gene TRBV6-6 combines with J gene TRBJ2-1; no reliable D call. CDR1 is MNHNY and CDR2 is SVGAGI in the germline V gene (reference sequence). The CDR3 sequence is 10 residues long. CDR3 amino acids: CASSYIEQFF. The CDR3 DNA reads as TGTGCCAGCAGTTACATTGAGCAGTTCTTC.

The rearrangement uses TRBV6-5 and TRBJ1-2; D is undetermined. V was clipped by 2 bases and J by 7 bases, with 14 bases between them. CDR3 length: 14 amino acids. Germline V gives CDR1 MNHEY, CDR2 SVGAGI. The CDR3 loop is CASSYQRQTGGYTF. The CDR3 DNA reads TGTGCCAGCAGTTACCAACGGCAAACGGGTGGCTACACCTTC.

The CDR3, as DNA: TGCGCCAGTCGGACTAGACAGAGCGAGCAGTACTTC. It is translated as CASRTRQSEQYF. The chain joins TRBV10-2 to TRBJ2-7; 7 bases agree with TRBD2. The CDR3 is 12 amino acids. Per the germline V gene, CDR1 is WSHSY and CDR2 is SAAADI. J was trimmed by 6 bases and V by 9 bases; bases with no gene match: 8.

The chain carries TRBV7-9 and TRBJ1-4; the D gene is possibly TRBD1 (5 bases). Germline V gene data show CDR1 as SEHNR and CDR2 as FQNEAQ (reference sequence). This CDR3 has 15 residues. The V end lost 0 bases, the J end lost 5 bases, and 10 bases lay between the germline ends. CDR3 DNA: TGTGCCAGCAGCTTAGCCGGGACGAACAATGAAAAACTGTTTTTT. Its protein is CASSLAGTNNEKLFF.

V gene TRBV30 combines with J gene TRBJ1-2, with 9 bases that match TRBD1. The germline V gene has CDR1 GTSNPN and CDR2 SVGIG (reference sequence). V shed 5 bases, J shed 8 bases, and the junction held 12 bases outside the gene matches. The CDR3 length is 14 residues. The CDR3 protein is CAWEGQGRMSGYTF. The DNA for the CDR3 is TGTGCCTGGGAGGGACAGGGCCGTATGTCGGGCTACACCTTC.

This chain connects TRBV18 to TRBJ2-1, with D unclear. There are 12 residues in the CDR3. With 2 bases removed from V and 10 bases from J, the gap between germline ends came to 9 bases. Germline-derived CDR1 and CDR2 are KGHSH and LQKENI. CDR3 protein: CASSPTPREQFF. The CDR3 bases are TGTGCCAGCTCACCAACGCCGAGGGAGCAGTTCTTC.

The CDR3 loop is CASSLGQGAYNEQFF. The CDR3 nucleotides are TGTGCCAGCAGTTTGGGACAGGGGGCCTACAATGAGCAGTTCTTC. V usage is TRBV28 and J usage is TRBJ2-1, with 11 bases identical to TRBD1. With 3 bases clipped from V and 2 bases from J, the junction kept 0 bases outside the gene matches. From germline, CDR1 is MDHEN and CDR2 SYDVKM. This CDR3 is built from 15 residues.

The genes are TRBV9 and TRBJ1-4; D gene unclear. The V end was cut by 4 bases, the J end by 7 bases, with 11 bases between. CDR1 SGDLS and CDR2 YYNGEE come from the germline V gene. The CDR3 has 13 residues. The CDR3 reads CASSLQPGEKLFF. The CDR3 bases are TGTGCCAGCAGCTTACAGCCCGGTGAAAAACTGTTTTTT. The whole variable domain, filled in from reference TRBV9 and TRBJ1-4, reads DSGVTQTPKHLITATGQRVTLRCSPRSGDLSVYWYQQSLDQGLQFLIQYYNGEERAKGNILERFSAQQFPDLHSELNLSSLELGDSALYFCASSLQPGEKLFFGSGTQLSVL.

The chain links TRBV18 to TRBJ1-1, with TRBD1 as a possible D gene (6 bases). There are 16 residues in the CDR3. The germline CDR1 and CDR2 sequences are KGHSH and LQKENI. V dropped 3 bases and J dropped 4 bases, with 18 bases sitting between them. The DNA for the CDR3 is TGTGCCAGCTCACCTTCGGGGGGGACACGGGTCACTGAAGCTTTCTTT. Its protein product is CASSPSGGTRVTEAFF.

This chain connects TRBV28 to TRBJ2-7; tentative D call: TRBD2 (7 bases). Per germline, CDR1 MDHEN and CDR2 SYDVKM. The CDR3 covers 15 residues. CDR3 DNA sequence: TGTGTCATCGCTCCGGGGGGCACCCCTTCCTACGAGCAGTACTTC. Protein sequence: CVIAPGGTPSYEQYF.

This clone was seen only once. At one boundary the junction diverges from the germline segment, which might be a read error. This sequence joins TRBV7-7 and TRBJ2-2; maybe TRBD1 (6 bases). Germline CDR1 reads SSHAT; CDR2 reads FNYEAQ (reference sequence). The CDR3 is 12 amino acids. CDR3 nucleotides: TGTGCTAGCAGCAGCAGGGGCGGGGAGCTGTTTTTT. It translates to CASSSRGGELFF.

The chain couples TRBV18 to TRBJ1-5, with TRBD1 matching over 12 bases. Germline CDR1 KGHSH, CDR2 LQKENI. There are 18 residues in the CDR3. J lost 3 bases, V lost 4 bases, and 10 bases had no gene match. CDR3: CASSRPGQGARDNQPQHF. Written as DNA, the CDR3 is TGTGCCAGCTCACGACCGGGACAGGGGGCGCGGGACAATCAGCCCCAGCATTTT.

CDR3 DNA: TGTGCCAGCAGCTGGTCCGTGGGGAGCACAGATACGCAGTATTTT. Its translation is CASSWSVGSTDTQYF. The chain is built from TRBV5-4 and TRBJ2-3; the D is unclear. Germline V CDR1 and CDR2: SGHNT, YYREEE (reference sequence). Between the trimmed V and J ends, which lost 3 bases and 0 bases, there was a span of 11 bases. CDR3 length: 15 amino acids. The whole variable domain, filled in from reference TRBV5-4 and TRBJ2-3, reads ETGVTQSPTHLIKTRGQQVTLRCSSQSGHNTVSWYQQALGQGPQFIFQYYREEENGRGNFPPRFSGLQFPNYSSELNVNALELDDSALYLCASSWSVGSTDTQYFGPGTRLTVL.

The rearrangement uses TRBV11-3 and TRBJ2-7; 8 bases fit TRBD1. Unmatched junction bases numbered 7, after V lost 3 bases and J lost 6 bases. Germline V gives CDR1 SGHNT, CDR2 YENEEA. The CDR3 totals 14 residues. DNA for the CDR3: TGTGCCAGCAGCTTGCTGGGACAGGCCACCGAGCAGTACTTC. This codes for CASSLLGQATEQYF.

V usage is TRBV29-1 and J usage is TRBJ2-1; 9 positions agree with TRBD2. The CDR3 has 14 residues. V was pared by 3 bases and J by 3 bases, with 3 bases of the junction left unmatched. Germline assignment: CDR1 SQVTM and CDR2 ANQGSEA. CDR3 amino acids: CSVERGGDYNEQFF. CDR3 DNA sequence: TGCAGCGTTGAGCGGGGGGGAGACTACAATGAGCAGTTCTTC.

The CDR3 here is CASSIGQTGEQFF. In DNA form, the CDR3 reads TGCGCCAGCAGTATAGGACAAACGGGGGAGCAGTTCTTC. The genes are TRBV5-1 and TRBJ2-1; possibly TRBD1 or TRBD2 for D (5 bases each). Germline CDR1 is SGHRS and CDR2 is YFSETQ. Trimming removed 5 bases from V and 10 bases from J, with 16 bases in between. The CDR3 has 13 residues. Using reference TRBV5-1 and TRBJ2-1 for the parts outside the CDR3, the full variable domain is KAGVTQTPRYLIKTRGQQVTLSCSPISGHRSVSWYQQTPGQGLQFLFEYFSETQRNKGNFPGRFSGRQFSNSRSEMNVSTLELGDSALYLCASSIGQTGEQFFGPGTRLTVL.

This clone has just one count. V usage is TRBV28 and J usage is TRBJ2-7, with TRBD1 matching 8 bases. V dropped 6 bases and J dropped 2; count of bases not matched to a gene: 9. The CDR3 sequence is 15 residues long. Germline loops: CDR1 MDHEN, CDR2 SYDVKM. The CDR3 spells CASRQGQAKPYEQYF. CDR3 DNA sequence: TGTGCCAGCAGGCAGGGACAGGCAAAACCCTACGAGCAGTACTTC.

The chain combines TRBV9 with TRBJ2-5, with 7 bases identical to TRBD2. The germline V gene has CDR1 SGDLS and CDR2 YYNGEE. V dropped 3 bases and J dropped 2; count of bases not matched to a gene: 4. The CDR3 consists of 14 residues. DNA of the CDR3: TGTGCCAGCAGCGCATCTAGCGGACAAGAGACCCAGTACTTC. Protein: CASSASSGQETQYF.

The rearrangement joins TRBV2 to TRBJ2-1; no reliable D call. The CDR3 covers 13 residues. Per germline, CDR1 SNHLY and CDR2 FYNNEI. V dropped 3 bases and J dropped 8 bases, with 11 bases sitting between them. In DNA, the CDR3 is TGTGCCAGCAGTGATTTAGGCCGGGATGAGCAGTTCTTC. It yields the protein CASSDLGRDEQFF.

V usage is TRBV6-5 and J usage is TRBJ2-5; 9 nucleotides line up with TRBD2. Per the germline V gene, CDR1 is MNHEY and CDR2 is SVGAGI. Trimming cost V 6 bases and J 9 bases; bases outside gene matches: 11. This CDR3 has 14 amino acids. CDR3 sequence: CASSLAGTELSQYF. CDR3 bases: TGTGCCAGCAGCCTAGCGGGGACAGAGCTGTCCCAGTACTTC.

This clone has a single count. The V and J genes are TRBV5-1 and TRBJ1-5; D is ambiguous. Germline CDR1 is SGHRS and CDR2 is YFSETQ. CDR3 length: 16 amino acids. With 0 bases removed from V and 2 bases from J, the gap between germline ends came to 12 bases. The CDR3 protein is CASSLGASRGNQPQHF. CDR3 nucleotide sequence: TGCGCCAGCAGCTTGGGCGCTAGTCGGGGCAATCAGCCCCAGCATTTT.